The 21 T cell receptor beta chains listed next were all sequenced from one sample in a study of shared clonotypes between healthy human individuals. Sequencing used immunoSEQ multiplex PCR; TCRdb keeps in-frame clones, though not all of them. The data contain approximately 1,000,000 clones, about 72% of them singletons. Specimen: memory CD4+ T cells from PBMCs. Subset indicated: CD45RA-negative fraction. The receptors here all came from a man aged 18 to 29 in good health. Some clones in this sample may be carry-over from other donors' samples.

This clone was counted a single time. The chain links TRBV27 to TRBJ1-2; D is ambiguous. Per germline, CDR1 MNHEY and CDR2 SMNVEV (reference sequence). Trimming cost V 3 bases and J 7 bases, with 9 bases left between them. The CDR3 consists of 12 residues. CDR3 sequence reads: CASSLRARGYTF. CDR3 bases: TGTGCCAGCAGTTTGAGGGCACGTGGCTACACCTTC.

The chain links TRBV7-9 to TRBJ1-2, with D possibly TRBD1 on 6 matching bases. CDR3 length equals 15 residues. V was shortened by 4 bases and J by 7 bases, with 19 bases between the two germline ends. Germline CDR1 reads SEHNR; CDR2 reads FQNEAQ (reference sequence). CDR3 nucleotides: TGTGCCAGCAGCTACCGGGACACCAGACCCTCTGGCTACACCTTC. Residues: CASSYRDTRPSGYTF.

The CDR3 loop reads CASSVGGQSNTGELFF. In DNA form, the CDR3 reads TGCGCCAGCAGCGTTGGGGGACAGAGTAACACCGGGGAGCTGTTTTTT. The V call is TRBV5-1, the J call TRBJ2-2; 7 bases map to TRBD1. Germline CDR1 is SGHRS and CDR2 is YFSETQ. CDR3 length equals 16 residues. Losses at the gene ends were 4 bases for V and 2 bases for J; bases not matched to a gene: 8.

This clone has a single count. The chain carries TRBV30 and TRBJ2-7, with D perhaps TRBD1 or TRBD2 (6 bases each). From germline, CDR1 is GTSNPN and CDR2 SVGIG (reference sequence). The CDR3 length is 14 residues. V was shortened by 2 bases and J by 0 bases, with 11 bases between the two germline ends. CDR3 DNA: TGTGCCTGGAGTTTCGGGGGCAACTCCTACGAGCAGTACTTC. It codes for CAWSFGGNSYEQYF. The full variable domain, rest sourced from reference TRBV30 and TRBJ2-7, is SQTIHQWPATLVQPVGSPLSLECTVEGTSNPNLYWYRQAAGRGLQLLFYSVGIGQISSEVPQNLSASRPQDRQFILSSKKLLLSDSGFYLCAWSFGGNSYEQYFGPGTRLTVT.

CDR3 sequence (DNA): TGTGCCAGCAGCTCACTTCCGGGACTAGCGGGCTCCTACGAGCAGTACTTC. Its protein product is CASSSLPGLAGSYEQYF. This chain connects TRBV5-6 to TRBJ2-7; 12 bases map to TRBD2. Germline V gene data show CDR1 as SGHDT and CDR2 as YYEEEE. V lost 3 bases, J lost 0 bases, and 7 bases stayed unmatched. The CDR3 runs 17 residues.

In regard to this clone: This same CDR3 is encoded by further DNA sequences in the sample. This chain uses TRBV27 with TRBJ2-7; the D call may be TRBD1 or TRBD2 (6 bases each). The V and J ends lost 2 bases and 2 bases respectively, with 10 bases between them. The CDR3 length is 14 residues. Germline V CDR1 and CDR2: MNHEY, SMNVEV (reference sequence). The chain's CDR3 is CASSLEGGPYEQYF. The CDR3 DNA reads TGTGCCAGCAGTTTAGAGGGGGGCCCCTACGAGCAGTACTTC.

V and J are TRBV18 and TRBJ1-2, with TRBD1 identical over 7 bases. Germline assignment: CDR1 KGHSH and CDR2 LQKENI. V was pared by 3 bases and J by 5 bases, with 6 bases of the junction left unmatched. The CDR3 spans 14 residues. The CDR3 region is CASSPTGQRYGYTF. CDR3 DNA sequence: TGTGCCAGCTCACCGACGGGACAGAGATATGGCTACACCTTC.

This chain uses TRBV27 with TRBJ2-7, with 7 bases matching TRBD1. V gave up 5 bases and J gave up 6 bases; unmatched junction bases: 4. The CDR3 is made up of 12 amino acids. CDR1 is MNHEY and CDR2 is SMNVEV in the germline V gene (reference sequence). The CDR3 region has the DNA TGTGCCAGCAGTGACAGGGTAGGCGAGCAGTACTTC. This sequence encodes CASSDRVGEQYF.

The chain links TRBV19 to TRBJ2-3; D may be TRBD1 or TRBD2 (5 bases each). Germline V gene lookup returns CDR1 LNHDA and CDR2 SQIVND (reference sequence). Trimming removed 3 bases from V and 4 bases from J, with 11 bases in between. The CDR3 loop spans 14 amino acids. CDR3 coding DNA: TGTGCCAGTAGTATTAGGGTGGGGGCAGATACGCAGTATTTT. Translation gives CASSIRVGADTQYF. Together with reference TRBV19 and TRBJ2-3, the CDR3 gives the full variable domain: DGGITQSPKYLFRKEGQNVTLSCEQNLNHDAMYWYRQDPGQGLRLIYYSQIVNDFQKGDIAEGYSVSREKKESFPLTVTSAQKNPTAFYLCASSIRVGADTQYFGPGTRLTVL.

Only one count was recorded for this clone. The rearrangement joins TRBV9 to TRBJ2-7; 10 nucleotides line up with TRBD1. The J segment lost 5 bases and the V segment lost 0 bases, leaving 5 bases of the junction unmatched. The CDR3 length is 15 residues. Germline V gives CDR1 SGDLS, CDR2 YYNGEE. CDR3 coding DNA: TGTGCCAGCAGCGTAGTGGGACAGGGGTCGGACGAGCAGTACTTC. It encodes CASSVVGQGSDEQYF.

CDR3 nucleotide sequence: TGTGCCAGCAGTTACGACAGGGCTTATGGCTACACCTTC. This sequence encodes CASSYDRAYGYTF. The chain couples TRBV28 to TRBJ1-2; 7 bases align to TRBD1. The ends lost 4 bases at V and 5 bases at J; junction bases unmatched: 4. This CDR3 spans 13 amino acids. Per germline, CDR1 MDHEN and CDR2 SYDVKM.

V is TRBV5-1 and J is TRBJ2-7; D unresolved. Germline values: CDR1 SGHRS, CDR2 YFSETQ. V was clipped by 0 bases and J by 4 bases, with 11 bases between them. The length of the CDR3 is 14 residues. CDR3 in amino acids: CASSLGGNHYEQYF. The CDR3 DNA is TGCGCCAGCAGCTTGGGCGGAAACCATTACGAGCAGTACTTC.

The V call is TRBV10-3, the J call TRBJ1-4, with D perhaps TRBD1 (5 bases). Germline CDR1 reads ENHRY; CDR2 reads SYGVKD. V dropped 2 bases and J dropped 8 bases, with 12 bases sitting between them. The CDR3 has 14 amino acids. The DNA of the CDR3 is TGTGCCATCAGTGAGCACCAGGGAGGGGAAAAACTGTTTTTT. Translating it yields CAISEHQGGEKLFF.

The CDR3 DNA follows: TGTGCCAGCAGTCTGGAGCCGGGACACCCCAATCCTGAGCAGTACTTC. This sequence encodes CASSLEPGHPNPEQYF. V gene TRBV28 combines with J gene TRBJ2-7; the D gene is possibly TRBD1 (6 bases). Germline V gene data show CDR1 as MDHEN and CDR2 as SYDVKM. Trimming took 5 bases from V and 7 from J, leaving 24 bases between them. The CDR3 runs to 16 residues.

V and J are TRBV11-2 and TRBJ2-7; a weak D match, TRBD1 (6 bases). Germline V gene data show CDR1 as SGHAT and CDR2 as FQNNGV. The length of the CDR3 is 14 residues. The V end was cut by 4 bases, the J end by 0 bases, with 10 bases between. The CDR3 DNA follows: TGTGCCAGCAGCTCCGTACAGGGCTCCTACGAGCAGTACTTC. Translated: CASSSVQGSYEQYF.

V gene TRBV10-3 combines with J gene TRBJ1-3; perhaps TRBD1 as D (5 bases). The CDR3 runs 14 residues. V was pared by 8 bases and J by 2 bases, with 13 bases between. The germline V gene has CDR1 ENHRY and CDR2 SYGVKD. CDR3 bases: TGTGCCATCGGTTTTTCAGGGACTGGAAACACCATATATTTT. Protein: CAIGFSGTGNTIYF.

The CDR3 region is CASSRSGFSEQYF. The CDR3 DNA reads TGTGCCAGCAGCCGGTCCGGGTTCAGCGAGCAGTACTTC. The chain employs TRBV14 and TRBJ2-7, with no clear D. The CDR3 length is 13 residues. Trimming left V 4 bases short and J 6 bases short, with 13 bases between. The germline CDR1 and CDR2 sequences are SGHDN and FVKESK.

The genes are TRBV28 and TRBJ2-1; 9 bases are shared with TRBD2. The CDR3 is 15 residues long. Germline CDR1 is MDHEN and CDR2 is SYDVKM. Germline trimming cut 5 bases from V and 5 bases from J; bases unmatched to any gene: 7. This CDR3 is CASSPSGRPNNEQFF. The CDR3 DNA reads as TGTGCCAGCAGTCCCAGCGGGAGGCCCAACAATGAGCAGTTCTTC.

Only one count was recorded for this clone. V usage is TRBV4-1 and J usage is TRBJ2-1; TRBD2 agrees at 10 bases. This CDR3 has 16 residues. Germline values: CDR1 MGHRA, CDR2 YSYEKL. Trimming took 4 bases from V and 10 from J; bases not matched to a gene: 13. The DNA for the CDR3 is TGCGCCAGCAGCCCCCCCGTCGAGCGGGAGGGCCGCGAGCAGTTCTTC. It encodes CASSPPVEREGREQFF.

Regarding this clone: Other nucleotide sequences from this sample produce the same CDR3. The rearrangement links TRBV5-1 to TRBJ1-1; 7 bases map to TRBD1. The CDR3 consists of 15 residues. Germline V gene data show CDR1 as SGHRS and CDR2 as YFSETQ. With V trimmed by 2 bases and J by 2 bases, 6 bases remained unmatched. CDR3: CASSFSGTANTEAFF. Written as DNA, the CDR3 is TGCGCCAGCAGCTTCTCAGGGACAGCCAACACTGAAGCTTTCTTT.

The rearrangement uses TRBV6-6 and TRBJ2-7; D possibly corresponds to TRBD2 (6 bases). V was clipped by 4 bases and J by 2 bases, with 12 bases between them. CDR1 is MNHNY and CDR2 is SVGAGI in the germline V gene (reference sequence). This CDR3 is built from 14 residues. For the CDR3, the DNA is TGTGCCAGCAGTTCCCCTAGCGAGACCTACGAGCAGTACTTC. Its translation: CASSSPSETYEQYF.